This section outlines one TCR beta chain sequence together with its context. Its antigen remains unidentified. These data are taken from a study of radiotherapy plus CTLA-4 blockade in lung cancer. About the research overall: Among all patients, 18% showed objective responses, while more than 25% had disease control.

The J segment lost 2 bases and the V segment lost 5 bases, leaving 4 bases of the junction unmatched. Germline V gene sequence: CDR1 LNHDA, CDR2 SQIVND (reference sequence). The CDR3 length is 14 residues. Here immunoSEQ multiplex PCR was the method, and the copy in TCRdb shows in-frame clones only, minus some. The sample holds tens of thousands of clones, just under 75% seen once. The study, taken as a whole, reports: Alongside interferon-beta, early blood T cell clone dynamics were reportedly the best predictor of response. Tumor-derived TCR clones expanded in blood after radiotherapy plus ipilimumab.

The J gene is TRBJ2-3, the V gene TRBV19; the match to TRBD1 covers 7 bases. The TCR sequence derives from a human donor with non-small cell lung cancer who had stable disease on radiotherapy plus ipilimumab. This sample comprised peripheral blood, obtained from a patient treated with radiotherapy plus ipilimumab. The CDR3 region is CASSWDRATDTQYF. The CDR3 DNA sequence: TGTGCCAGTAGTTGGGACAGAGCCACAGATACGCAGTATTTT.